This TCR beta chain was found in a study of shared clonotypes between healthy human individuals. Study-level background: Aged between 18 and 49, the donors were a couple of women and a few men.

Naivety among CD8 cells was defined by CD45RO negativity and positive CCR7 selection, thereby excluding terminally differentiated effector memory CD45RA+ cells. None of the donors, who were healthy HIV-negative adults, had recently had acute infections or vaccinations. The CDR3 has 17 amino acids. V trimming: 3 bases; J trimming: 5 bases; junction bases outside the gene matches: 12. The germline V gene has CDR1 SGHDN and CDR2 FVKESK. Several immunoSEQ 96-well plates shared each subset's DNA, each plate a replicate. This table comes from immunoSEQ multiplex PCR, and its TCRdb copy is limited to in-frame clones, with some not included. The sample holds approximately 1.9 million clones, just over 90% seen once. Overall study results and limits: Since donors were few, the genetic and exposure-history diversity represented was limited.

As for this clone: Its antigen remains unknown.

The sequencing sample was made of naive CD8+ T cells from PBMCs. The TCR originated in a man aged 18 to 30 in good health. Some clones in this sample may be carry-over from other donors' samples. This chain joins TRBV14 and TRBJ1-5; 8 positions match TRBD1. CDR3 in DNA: TGTGCCAGCAGCCATTGCCCGGACAGGGATATTCATCAGCCCCAGCATTTT. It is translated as CASSHCPDRDIHQPQHF.